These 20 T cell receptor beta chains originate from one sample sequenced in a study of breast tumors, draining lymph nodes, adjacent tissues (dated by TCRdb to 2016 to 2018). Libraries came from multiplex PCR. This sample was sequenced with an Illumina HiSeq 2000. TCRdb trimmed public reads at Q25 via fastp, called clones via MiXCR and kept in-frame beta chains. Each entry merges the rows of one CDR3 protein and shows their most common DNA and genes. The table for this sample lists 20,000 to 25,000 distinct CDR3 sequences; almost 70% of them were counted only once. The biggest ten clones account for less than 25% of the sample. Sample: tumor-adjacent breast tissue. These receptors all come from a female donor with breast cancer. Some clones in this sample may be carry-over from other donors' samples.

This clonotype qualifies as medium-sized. The CDR3 here is CASSTGQGVYGYTF. Written as DNA, the CDR3 is TGCGCCAGCAGCACCGGACAGGGAGTCTATGGCTACACCTTC. The rearrangement joins TRBV5-1 to TRBJ1-2, with 8 nucleotides matching TRBD1. V shed 4 bases and J 4 bases; nucleotides not matched to a gene: 6. CDR3 size: 14 residues. CDR1 and CDR2 from the germline V gene are SGHRS and YFSETQ.

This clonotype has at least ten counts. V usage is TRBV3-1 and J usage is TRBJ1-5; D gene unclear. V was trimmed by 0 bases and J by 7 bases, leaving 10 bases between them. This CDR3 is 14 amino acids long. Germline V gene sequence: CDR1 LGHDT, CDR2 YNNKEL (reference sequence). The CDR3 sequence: CASSQDFGNQPQHF. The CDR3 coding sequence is TGTGCCAGCAGCCAAGATTTCGGGAACCAGCCCCAGCATTTT.

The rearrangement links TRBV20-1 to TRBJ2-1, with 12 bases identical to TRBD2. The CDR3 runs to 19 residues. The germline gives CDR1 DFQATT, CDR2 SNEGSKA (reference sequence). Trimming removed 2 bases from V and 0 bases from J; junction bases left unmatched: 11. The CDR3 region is CSARPLAGGIRSSYNEQFF. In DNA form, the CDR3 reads TGCAGTGCTAGACCACTAGCGGGAGGCATCCGGAGCTCCTACAATGAGCAGTTCTTC.

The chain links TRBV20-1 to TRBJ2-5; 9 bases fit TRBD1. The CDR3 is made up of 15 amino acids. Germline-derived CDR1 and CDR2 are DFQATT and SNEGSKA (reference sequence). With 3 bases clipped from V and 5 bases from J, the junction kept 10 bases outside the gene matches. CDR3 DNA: TGCAGTGCTAGGCAGGACAGGGGTGAATGGGAGACCCAGTACTTC. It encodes CSARQDRGEWETQYF.

In DNA form, the CDR3 reads TGTGCCAGTAGTATAGGGAGAGGGACTAGCCCCTACAATGAGCAGTTCTTC. It codes for CASSIGRGTSPYNEQFF. This chain joins TRBV19 and TRBJ2-1; 9 bases are a match to TRBD2. J gave up 2 bases and V 1 base, and 6 bases lay outside the gene matches. CDR1 and CDR2 (germline): LNHDA, SQIVND (reference sequence). This CDR3 comprises 17 residues. Full variable domain (missing parts from reference TRBV19 and TRBJ2-1): DGGITQSPKYLFRKEGQNVTLSCEQNLNHDAMYWYRQDPGQGLRLIYYSQIVNDFQKGDIAEGYSVSREKKESFPLTVTSAQKNPTAFYLCASSIGRGTSPYNEQFFGPGTRLTVL.

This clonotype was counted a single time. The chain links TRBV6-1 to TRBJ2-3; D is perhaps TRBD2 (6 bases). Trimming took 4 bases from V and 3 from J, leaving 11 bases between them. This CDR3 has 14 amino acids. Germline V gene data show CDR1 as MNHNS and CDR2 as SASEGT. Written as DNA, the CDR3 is TGTGCCAGCAGTGTCGGGAGACTTACAGATACGCAGTATTTT. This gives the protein CASSVGRLTDTQYF.

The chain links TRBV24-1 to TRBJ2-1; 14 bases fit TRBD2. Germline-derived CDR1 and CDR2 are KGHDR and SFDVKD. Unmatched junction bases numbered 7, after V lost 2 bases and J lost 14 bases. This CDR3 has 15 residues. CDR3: CATSDWTSGRQGEFF. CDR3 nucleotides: TGTGCCACCAGTGATTGGACTAGCGGGAGGCAAGGGGAGTTCTTC.

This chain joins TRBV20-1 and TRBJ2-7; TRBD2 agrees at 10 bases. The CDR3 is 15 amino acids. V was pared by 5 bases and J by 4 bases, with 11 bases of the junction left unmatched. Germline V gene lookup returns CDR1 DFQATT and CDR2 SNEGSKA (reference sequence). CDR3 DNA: TGCAGTGCTGGTCTACCGGGACTAGCGCAATACGAGCAGTACTTC. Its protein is CSAGLPGLAQYEQYF.

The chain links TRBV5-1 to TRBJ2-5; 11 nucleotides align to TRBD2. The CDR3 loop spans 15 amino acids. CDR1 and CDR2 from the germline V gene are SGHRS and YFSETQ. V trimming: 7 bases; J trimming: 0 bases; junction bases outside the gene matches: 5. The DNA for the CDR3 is TGCGCCAGCGGAACTAGCGGGAGTTACCAAGAGACCCAGTACTTC. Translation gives CASGTSGSYQETQYF.

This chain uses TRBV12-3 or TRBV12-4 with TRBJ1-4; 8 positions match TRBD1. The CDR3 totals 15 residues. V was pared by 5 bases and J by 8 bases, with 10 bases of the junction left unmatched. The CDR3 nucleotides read TGTGCCAGCAGTACCTCGAGGACAGGGAAAGAAAAACTGTTTTTT. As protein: CASSTSRTGKEKLFF.

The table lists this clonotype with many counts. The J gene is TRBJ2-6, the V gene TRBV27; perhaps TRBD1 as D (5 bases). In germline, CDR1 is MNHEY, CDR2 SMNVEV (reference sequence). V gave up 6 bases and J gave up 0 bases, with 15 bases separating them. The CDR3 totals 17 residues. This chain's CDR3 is CASRRQGFGSGANVLTF. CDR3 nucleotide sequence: TGTGCCAGCAGGCGTCAGGGATTTGGCTCTGGGGCCAACGTCCTGACTTTC.

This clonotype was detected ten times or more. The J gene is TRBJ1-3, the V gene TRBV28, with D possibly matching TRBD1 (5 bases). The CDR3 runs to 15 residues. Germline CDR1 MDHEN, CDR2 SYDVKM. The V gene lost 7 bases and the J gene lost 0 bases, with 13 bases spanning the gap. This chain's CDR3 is CASKRGTASGNTIYF. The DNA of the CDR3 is TGTGCCAGCAAACGGGGCACAGCCTCTGGAAACACCATATATTTT.

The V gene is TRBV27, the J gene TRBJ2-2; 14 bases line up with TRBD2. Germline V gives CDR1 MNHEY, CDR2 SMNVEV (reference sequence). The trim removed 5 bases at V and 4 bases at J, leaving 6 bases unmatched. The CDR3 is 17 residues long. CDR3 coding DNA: TGTGCCAGCAGTACGGGACTAGCGGGAGTTATCACCGGGGAGCTGTTTTTT. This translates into CASSTGLAGVITGELFF.

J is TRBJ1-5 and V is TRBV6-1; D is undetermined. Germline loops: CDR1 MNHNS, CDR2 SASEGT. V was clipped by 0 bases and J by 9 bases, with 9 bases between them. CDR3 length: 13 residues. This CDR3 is CASSEAMGSPQHF. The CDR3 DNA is TGTGCCAGCAGTGAAGCGATGGGTTCGCCCCAGCATTTT.

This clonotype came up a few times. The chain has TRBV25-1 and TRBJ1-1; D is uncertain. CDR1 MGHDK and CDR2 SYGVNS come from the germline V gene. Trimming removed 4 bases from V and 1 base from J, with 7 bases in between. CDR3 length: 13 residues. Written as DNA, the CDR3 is TGTGCCAGCAGTGCGGGGAGGAACACTGAAGCTTTCTTT. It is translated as CASSAGRNTEAFF. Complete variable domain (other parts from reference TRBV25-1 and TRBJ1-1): EADIYQTPRYLVIGTGKKITLECSQTMGHDKMYWYQQDPGMELHLIHYSYGVNSTEKGDLSSESTVSRIRTEHFPLTLESARPSHTSQYLCASSAGRNTEAFFGQGTRLTVV.

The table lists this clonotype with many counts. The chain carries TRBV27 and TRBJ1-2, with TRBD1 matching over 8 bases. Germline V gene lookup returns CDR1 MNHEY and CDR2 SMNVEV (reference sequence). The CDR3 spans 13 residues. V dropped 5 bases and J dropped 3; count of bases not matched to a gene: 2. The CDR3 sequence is CASSLDRDYGYTF. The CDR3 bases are TGTGCCAGCAGTCTGGACAGGGACTATGGCTACACCTTC.

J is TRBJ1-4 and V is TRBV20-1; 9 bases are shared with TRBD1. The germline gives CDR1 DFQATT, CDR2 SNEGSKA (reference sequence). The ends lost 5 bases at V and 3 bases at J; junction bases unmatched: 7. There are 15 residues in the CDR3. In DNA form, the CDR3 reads TGCAGTGCTGTGGACAGGGGCCGTTCTAATGAAAAACTGTTTTTT. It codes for CSAVDRGRSNEKLFF.

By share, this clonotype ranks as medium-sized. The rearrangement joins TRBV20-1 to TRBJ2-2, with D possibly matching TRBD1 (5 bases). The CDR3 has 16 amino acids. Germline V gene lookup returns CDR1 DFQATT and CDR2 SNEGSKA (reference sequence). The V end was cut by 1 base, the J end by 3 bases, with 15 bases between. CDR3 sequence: CSARAPGQDYTGELFF. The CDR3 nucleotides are TGCAGTGCTAGAGCCCCCGGACAAGACTACACCGGGGAGCTGTTTTTT.

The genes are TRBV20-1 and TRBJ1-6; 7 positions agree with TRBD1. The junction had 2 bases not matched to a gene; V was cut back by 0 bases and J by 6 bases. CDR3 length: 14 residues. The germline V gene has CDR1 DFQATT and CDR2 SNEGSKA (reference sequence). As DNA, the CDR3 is TGCAGTGCTAGAGATGGGACAGTTAATTCACCCCTCCACTTT. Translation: CSARDGTVNSPLHF.

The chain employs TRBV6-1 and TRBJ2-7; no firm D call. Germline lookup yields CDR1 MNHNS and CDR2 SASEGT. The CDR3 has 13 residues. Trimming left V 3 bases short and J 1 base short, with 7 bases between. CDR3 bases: TGTGCCAGCAGTGAGGACGGGTCCTACGAGCAGTACTTC. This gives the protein CASSEDGSYEQYF.